This T cell receptor (beta chain) was identified during a study of low-dose radiotherapy and immunotherapy resistance in tumors. Across the study: Intravenous ipilimumab 1 mg/kg every six weeks was given with nivolumab 240 mg every two weeks.

Covering alpha and beta chains, TRAV- and TRBV-specific primers were used for the first-strand cDNA. PCR amplification of the TCRs was performed with Phusion for 20 to 25 PCR cycles, and it relied on a constant-region primer together with a V-primer adapter. TCRdb re-called the reads with MiXCR, one entry per CDR3 protein. This table has about 10,000 distinct CDR3 sequences, approximately 55% appearing once. CDR1 is SGHNT and CDR2 is YYREEE in the germline V gene (reference sequence). V shed 1 base and J shed 0 bases, with 8 bases lying between them. The CDR3 is 15 residues long. This chain connects TRBV5-4 to TRBJ1-3; possibly TRBD1 for D (6 bases). This sequence originates from a human donor with advanced metastatic prostate, ovarian, gallbladder or colorectal cancer (not recorded which). This table probably holds off-target reads from a library built for another chain. CDR3 sequence reads: CASSLRGTSGNTIYF. The CDR3 region has the DNA TGTGCCAGCAGCTTGAGGGGGACCTCTGGAAACACCATATATTTT.